This T cell receptor beta chain came from a study of graft-versus-host responses after intestinal transplantation. Background on the study: The study gave all recipients anti-thymocyte globulin induction, then tacrolimus and steroids for roughly 3 years. Study observations and caveats: Analysis identified GvH clones in recipient marrow, with some appearing first in ileum or blood. Circulating GvH clones peaking coincided with falling HvG clones soon after transplant.

In regard to this clone: Its antigen remains unidentified.

Repertoires were generated with immunoSEQ multiplex PCR, while TCRdb's copy carries only in-frame clones and drops some. The sample lists about 39,000 clones, about 93% seen once, with around a fifth in the top ten. V lost 3 bases, J lost 0 bases, and 8 bases lay in between. Looked up from germline, CDR1 is MNHEY and CDR2 is SMNVEV (reference sequence). CDR3 length: 14 residues. This chain connects TRBV27 to TRBJ1-1; a weak D match, TRBD1 (5 bases). This sequence was found in a human donor who was the organ donor for an intestinal transplant. This specimen consisted of unstimulated CD8+ T cells sorted from spleen or lymph node cells, obtained before transplant. CDR3: CASSLRGMNTEAFF. The CDR3 nucleotides are TGTGCCAGCAGTTTGCGGGGGATGAACACTGAAGCTTTCTTT.